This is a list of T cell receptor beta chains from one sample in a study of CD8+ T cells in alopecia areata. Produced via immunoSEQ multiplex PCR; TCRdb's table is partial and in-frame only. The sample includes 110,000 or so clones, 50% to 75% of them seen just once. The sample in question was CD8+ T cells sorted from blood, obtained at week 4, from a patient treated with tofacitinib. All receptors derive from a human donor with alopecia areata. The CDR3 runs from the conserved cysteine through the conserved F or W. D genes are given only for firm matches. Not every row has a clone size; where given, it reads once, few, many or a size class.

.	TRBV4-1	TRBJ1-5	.	CASSQVTGRQPQHF	TGCGCCAGCAGCCAAGTCACAGGGCGTCAGCCCCAGCATTTT
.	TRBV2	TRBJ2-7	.	CASSEMQTYEQYF	TGTGCCAGCAGTGAAATGCAGACCTACGAGCAGTACTTC
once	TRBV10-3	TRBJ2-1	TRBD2	CAISEASGNEQFF	TGTGCCATCAGTGAGGCTAGCGGGAATGAGCAGTTCTTC
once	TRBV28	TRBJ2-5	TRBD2	CASSYPGTSSETQYF	TGTGCCAGCAGTTACCCCGGGACTAGTAGCGAGACCCAGTACTTC
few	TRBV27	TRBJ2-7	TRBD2	CASSQAGGVYEQYF	TGTGCCAGCAGTCAAGCGGGGGGAGTCTACGAGCAGTACTTC
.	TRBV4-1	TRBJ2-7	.	CASSQDRLGDEQYF	TGCGCCAGCAGCCAAGATCGCCTCGGAGACGAGCAGTACTTC
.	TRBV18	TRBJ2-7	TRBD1	CASSPEGQGADEQYF	TGTGCCAGCTCACCAGAGGGACAGGGGGCAGACGAGCAGTACTTC
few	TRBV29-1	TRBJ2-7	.	CSVEGPYEQYF	TGCAGCGTTGAGGGGCCCTACGAGCAGTACTTC
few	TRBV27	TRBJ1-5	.	CASSIYWRMDSNQPQHF	TGTGCCAGCAGTATCTACTGGCGAATGGATAGCAATCAGCCCCAGCATTTT
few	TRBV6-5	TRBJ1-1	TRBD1	CASGGPVQGMEAFF	TGTGCCAGCGGGGGACCCGTACAGGGGATGGAAGCTTTCTTT
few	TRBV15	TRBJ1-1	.	CATSRDHGPGGAFF	TGTGCCACCAGCAGAGATCACGGGCCGGGAGGGGCTTTCTTT
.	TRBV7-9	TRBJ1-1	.	CASSRTGSAEAFF	TGTGCCAGCAGCCGAACAGGGTCCGCTGAAGCTTTCTTT
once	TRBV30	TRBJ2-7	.	CAWSAKSGSYEQYF	TGTGCCTGGAGTGCTAAAAGTGGCTCCTACGAGCAGTACTTC
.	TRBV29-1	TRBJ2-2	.	CSARGRANTGELFF	TGCAGCGCCAGGGGAAGGGCGAACACCGGGGAGCTGTTTTTT
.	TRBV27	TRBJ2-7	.	CASSRGNNYEQYF	TGTGCCAGCAGTAGGGGGAACAACTACGAGCAGTACTTC
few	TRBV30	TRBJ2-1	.	CAWSPGNEQFF	TGTGCCTGGAGTCCCGGGAATGAGCAGTTCTTC
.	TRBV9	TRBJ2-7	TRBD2	CASSPGEGLWYEQYF	TGTGCCAGCAGCCCCGGGGAGGGATTATGGTACGAGCAGTACTTC
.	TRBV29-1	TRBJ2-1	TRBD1	CSVTRDSEYNEQFF	TGCAGCGTAACCCGGGACAGCGAGTACAATGAGCAGTTCTTC
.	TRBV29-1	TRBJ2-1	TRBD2	CSVERGQRGQWNEQFF	TGCAGCGTTGAAAGAGGGCAGCGGGGGCAGTGGAATGAGCAGTTCTTC
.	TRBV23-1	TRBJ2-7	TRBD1	CASSSERDPRQGPYEQYF	TGCGCCAGCAGTTCGGAAAGAGACCCGAGACAGGGACCCTACGAGCAGTACTTC
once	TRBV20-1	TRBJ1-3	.	CRETRNTIYF	TGCAGGGAGACAAGAAACACCATATATTTT
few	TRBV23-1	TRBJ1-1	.	CASSRVRGGTLSAFF	TGCGCCAGCAGTCGTGTGAGGGGTGGGACACTCAGTGCTTTCTTT
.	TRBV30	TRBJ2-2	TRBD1	CAQEGQEFGELFF	TGTGCCCAGGAGGGACAGGAGTTCGGGGAGCTGTTTTTT
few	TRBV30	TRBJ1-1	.	CAWSGWGNTEAFF	TGTGCCTGGAGTGGTTGGGGAAACACTGAAGCTTTCTTT
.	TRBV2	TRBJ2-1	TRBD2	CASTALETGRGYNEQFF	TGTGCCAGCACTGCCCTTGAAACGGGGAGGGGTTACAATGAGCAGTTCTTC
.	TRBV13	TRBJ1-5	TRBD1	CASSLRGQSNQPQHF	TGTGCCAGCAGCTTGAGGGGACAGTCCAATCAGCCCCAGCATTTT
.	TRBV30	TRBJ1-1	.	CAWSVSQTEAFF	TGTGCCTGGAGTGTATCACAGACTGAAGCTTTCTTT
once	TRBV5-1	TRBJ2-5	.	CASSFREETQYF	TGCGCCAGCAGCTTCAGGGAGGAGACCCAGTACTTC
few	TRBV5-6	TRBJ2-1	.	CASREDSYNEQFF	TGTGCCAGCAGAGAAGACAGTTACAATGAGCAGTTCTTC
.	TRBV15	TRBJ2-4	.	CATSGPDTQGDIQYF	TGTGCCACCAGCGGTCCGGACACCCAAGGTGACATTCAGTACTTC
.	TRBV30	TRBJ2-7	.	CAWMGLHYEQYF	TGTGCCTGGATGGGCCTACACTACGAGCAGTACTTC
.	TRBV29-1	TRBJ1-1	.	CSVVVPNTEAFF	TGCAGCGTTGTGGTTCCGAACACTGAAGCTTTCTTT
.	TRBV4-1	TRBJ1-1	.	CASSGSRRLTEAFF	TGCGCCAGCAGCGGTTCCCGGAGGCTCACTGAAGCTTTCTTT
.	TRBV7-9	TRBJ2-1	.	CASSLGGGNEQFF	TGTGCCAGCAGCTTAGGAGGGGGCAATGAGCAGTTCTTC
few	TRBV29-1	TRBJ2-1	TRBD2	CSVEVWAVGTSGGFNEQFF	TGCAGCGTTGAAGTTTGGGCAGTTGGGACTAGCGGGGGGTTCAATGAGCAGTTCTTC
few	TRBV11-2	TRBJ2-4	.	CASSLSDTQLAKNIQYF	TGTGCCAGCAGCTTATCTGACACGCAACTAGCCAAAAACATTCAGTACTTC
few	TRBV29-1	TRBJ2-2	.	CSVGFANTGELFF	TGCAGCGTTGGATTCGCGAACACCGGGGAGCTGTTTTTT
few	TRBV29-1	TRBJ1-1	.	CSVDSSAEAFF	TGCAGCGTTGATTCTTCGGCCGAAGCTTTCTTT
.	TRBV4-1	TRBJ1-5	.	CASSQDLAVGQPQHF	TGCGCCAGCAGCCAAGATCTGGCAGTCGGTCAGCCCCAGCATTTT
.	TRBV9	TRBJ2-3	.	CASSDAPTDTQYF	TGTGCCAGCAGCGATGCTCCCACAGATACGCAGTATTTT
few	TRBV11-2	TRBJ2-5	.	CASSPWGETQYF	TGTGCCAGCAGCCCCTGGGGAGAGACCCAGTACTTC
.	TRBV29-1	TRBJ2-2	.	CSVEPGQADGELFF	TGCAGCGTTGAACCCGGTCAGGCTGACGGGGAGCTGTTTTTT
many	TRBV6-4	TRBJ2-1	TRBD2	CASSDGPGGNEQFF	TGTGCCAGCAGTGACGGGCCGGGGGGCAATGAGCAGTTCTTC
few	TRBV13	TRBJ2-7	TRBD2	CASRLGGYNEQYF	TGTGCCAGCAGACTGGGAGGGTATAACGAGCAGTACTTC
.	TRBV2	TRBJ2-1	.	CATSSGLMGNEQFF	TGTGCCACCTCTTCGGGACTCATGGGCAATGAGCAGTTCTTC
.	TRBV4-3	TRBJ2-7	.	CASSQGSGDPYEQYF	TGCGCCAGCAGCCAGGGTTCCGGGGACCCCTACGAGCAGTACTTC
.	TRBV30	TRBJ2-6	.	CAWRPSGANVLTF	TGTGCCTGGAGGCCCTCTGGGGCCAACGTCCTGACTTTC
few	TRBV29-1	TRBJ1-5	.	CSVSRQDSNQPQHF	TGCAGCGTCTCAAGGCAGGATAGCAATCAGCCCCAGCATTTT
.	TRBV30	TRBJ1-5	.	CAWTLDSNQPQHF	TGTGCCTGGACCCTGGACAGCAATCAGCCCCAGCATTTT
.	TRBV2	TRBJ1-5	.	CASGIDFQHF	TGTGCCAGCGGGATCGATTTCCAGCATTTT
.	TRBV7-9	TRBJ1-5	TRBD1	CASSLVDRDGQPQHF	TGTGCCAGCAGCTTAGTCGACAGGGACGGTCAGCCCCAGCATTTT
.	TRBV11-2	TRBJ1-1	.	CASSRGLGKNTEAFF	TGTGCCAGCAGCAGGGGTTTAGGGAAGAACACTGAAGCTTTCTTT
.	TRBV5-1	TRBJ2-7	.	CASSFEGYEQYF	TGCGCCAGCAGCTTCGAGGGCTACGAGCAGTACTTC
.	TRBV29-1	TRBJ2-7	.	CSVVGEAEQYF	TGCAGCGTTGTTGGGGAAGCCGAGCAGTACTTC